The 3 T cell receptor beta chains below were found in one sample sequenced in a study of OX40 agonist ivuxolimab in advanced cancers. The library was built by means of the immunoSEQ multiplex PCR assay. TCRdb took this table from immuneACCESS and kept in-frame rearrangements with V and J called. Such tables lack part of the clones; where checked against another copy, unresolved V genes explain under half of the gap, and the rest is unexplained. The table for this sample lists some 83,000 clones; 93% of them were counted only once. Around 5.9% of the sample rests with the top ten. The sequenced sample was CD4+ or CD8+ T cells sorted from blood, obtained in a trial of the OX40 agonist ivuxolimab. The receptor source for this set is an adult with an advanced solid tumor such as melanoma, head and neck, liver or kidney cancer.

CDR3: CASSETSASYNEQFF. Written as DNA, the CDR3 is TGTGCCAGCAGCGAGACTAGCGCCTCCTACAATGAGCAGTTCTTC. This sequence joins TRBV7-6 and TRBJ2-1; 8 bases agree with TRBD2. This CDR3 contains 15 residues. CDR1 SGHVS and CDR2 FNYEAQ come from the germline V gene. V was clipped by 5 bases and J by 0 bases; unmatched bases: 3. Combining the CDR3 with reference TRBV7-6 and TRBJ2-1 gives the whole variable domain GAGVSQSPRYKVTKRGQDVALRCDPISGHVSLYWYRQALGQGPEFLTYFNYEAQQDKSGLPNDRFSAERPEGSISTLTIQRTEQRDSAMYRCASSETSASYNEQFFGPGTRLTVL.

The J gene is TRBJ2-7, the V gene TRBV7-2; 7 bases agree with TRBD1. V lost 5 bases, J lost 4 bases, and 5 bases stayed unmatched. The CDR3 runs 13 residues. Germline CDR1 and CDR2: SGHTA and FQGNSA. The CDR3 protein is CASSTDREYEQYF. CDR3 sequence (DNA): TGTGCCAGCAGCACCGACAGGGAGTACGAGCAGTACTTC.

The chain is built from TRBV10-3 and TRBJ1-1; 12 positions match TRBD1. The CDR3 loop spans 14 amino acids. Trimming at V came to 6 bases and at J to 10 bases, leaving 9 bases not matched to a gene. Germline V CDR1 and CDR2: ENHRY, SYGVKD. The CDR3 DNA sequence: TGTGCCATCAGGAAGGGACAGGGGGCAGAGGGAGCTTTCTTT. The encoded protein is CAIRKGQGAEGAFF.